This TCR beta chain was sequenced in a study of T cell clusters in autoimmune cytopenias. Across the whole study: TRB sequencing had a median about 55,000 reads and about 2,400 distinct clonotypes per sample.

Per germline, CDR1 SGHVS and CDR2 FNYEAQ. The CDR3 extends over 15 amino acids. TRB amplification used approximately 250 ng of peripheral blood genomic DNA. Study conclusions and caveats: TRB repertoire shifts in secondary cytopenia and chronic lymphocytic leukemia mostly reflected lymphoma, not autoimmunity. No cluster-lack signature appeared between secondary cytopenia and chronic lymphocytic leukemia patients, apparently due to lymphoma masking.

Multiplex touch-down PCR amplified TRB using TRB-A and TRB-B pools in one tube. TCRdb reworked the multiplex PCR reads into one entry per CDR3 protein, no DNA. The table for this sample gives fewer than 6,500 distinct CDR3 sequences. This clonotype is identified as medium-sized from frequency. Its antigen is undetermined. The sequencing sample was made of peripheral blood. The chain combines TRBV7-6 with TRBJ2-1; lacking DNA, the TRBD1 call made by TCRdb goes unchecked. The sequence came from a human donor with an autoimmune cytopenia or autoimmune hepatitis (not recorded which). CDR3 loop: CASSLLGDTYNEQFF.